The clone carrying this T cell receptor (beta chain) was seen more than once but under ten times. The data originate from a study of blood T cell repertoires in COVID-19. Study background: Both acute and convalescent COVID-19 samples were obtained from the United States, Italy and Spain.

The CDR3 contains 12 residues. The V gene's germline CDR1 is ENHRY and CDR2 SYGVKD. The V and J ends lost 6 bases and 8 bases, in that order; junction bases with no gene match: 5. This table comes from immunoSEQ multiplex PCR, and its TCRdb copy is limited to in-frame clones, with some not included. The sample includes 180,000 or so clones, approximately 83% seen only once; the top ten take roughly 8%. The J gene is TRBJ1-2, the V gene TRBV10-3; 8 bases map to TRBD1. The sequence was obtained from a man aged 55 to 69 with acute or convalescent COVID-19. The sequencing sample was made of peripheral blood. This chain's CDR3 is CAIRDRVGGYTF. The CDR3 coding sequence is TGTGCCATCAGGGACAGGGTCGGAGGCTACACCTTC.